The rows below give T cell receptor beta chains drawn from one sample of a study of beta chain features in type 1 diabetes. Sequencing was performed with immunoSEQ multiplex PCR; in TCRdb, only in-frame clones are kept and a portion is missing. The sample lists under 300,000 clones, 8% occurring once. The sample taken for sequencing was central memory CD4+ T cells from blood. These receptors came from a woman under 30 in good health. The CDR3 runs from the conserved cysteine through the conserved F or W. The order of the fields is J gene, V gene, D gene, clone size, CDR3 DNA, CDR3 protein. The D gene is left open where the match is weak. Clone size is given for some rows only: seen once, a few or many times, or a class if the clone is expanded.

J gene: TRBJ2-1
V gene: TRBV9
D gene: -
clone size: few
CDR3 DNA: TGTGCCAGCAGTGATAGTAGTTTTCCAAGTGTGGGGCAGCAGTTCTTC
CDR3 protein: CASSDSSFPSVGQQFF

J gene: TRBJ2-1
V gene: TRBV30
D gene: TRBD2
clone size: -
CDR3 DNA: TGTGCCTGGAGCAGTGGCGGGAGCTCCTACAATGAGCAGTTCTTC
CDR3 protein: CAWSSGGSSYNEQFF

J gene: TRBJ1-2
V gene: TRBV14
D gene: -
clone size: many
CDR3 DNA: TGTGCCAGCAGCCAAGGGACCTCCGACAGACTCTATGGCTACACCTTC
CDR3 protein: CASSQGTSDRLYGYTF

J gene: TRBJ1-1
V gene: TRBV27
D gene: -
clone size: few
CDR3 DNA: TGTGCCAGCAGTTTAAAGGTCGACAGGTCCACTGAAGCTTTCTTT
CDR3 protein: CASSLKVDRSTEAFF

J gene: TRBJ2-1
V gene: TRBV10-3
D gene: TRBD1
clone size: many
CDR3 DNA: TGTGCCTCGTCAGGGGGCCTTAACAATGAGCAGTTCTTC
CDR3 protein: CASSGGLNNEQFF

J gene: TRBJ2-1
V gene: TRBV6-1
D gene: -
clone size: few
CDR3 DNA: TGTGCCAGCAGTGGGACACTTGGGATGTGGGGAAACAATGAGCAGTTCTTC
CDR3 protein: CASSGTLGMWGNNEQFF

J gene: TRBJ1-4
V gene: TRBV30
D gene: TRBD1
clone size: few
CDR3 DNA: TGTGCCGCGGACAGGGGGCTTGAAAAACTGTTTTTT
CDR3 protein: CAADRGLEKLFF

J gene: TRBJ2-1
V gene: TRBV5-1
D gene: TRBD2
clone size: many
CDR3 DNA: TGCGCCAGCAGCTTGGTTCTAGCGGATGAGCAGTTCTTC
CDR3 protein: CASSLVLADEQFF

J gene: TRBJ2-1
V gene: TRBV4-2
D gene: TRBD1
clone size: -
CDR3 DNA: TGTGCCAGCAGCCTGGGGACAGGGGACTACAATGAGCAGTTCTTC
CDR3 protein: CASSLGTGDYNEQFF

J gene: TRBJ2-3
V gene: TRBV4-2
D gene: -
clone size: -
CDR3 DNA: TGTGCCAGCAGCTTAGCTGGGTATACTAGCACAGATACGCAGTATTTT
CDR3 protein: CASSLAGYTSTDTQYF

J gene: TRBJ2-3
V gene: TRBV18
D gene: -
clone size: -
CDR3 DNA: TGTGCCAGCTCGGACGCTTTGCTCACAGATACGCAGTATTTT
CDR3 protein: CASSDALLTDTQYF

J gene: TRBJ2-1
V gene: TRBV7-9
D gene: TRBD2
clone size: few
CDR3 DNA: TGTGCCAGCAGCGGTCGGGGACTAGCGGGCTCCGTGTCCTACAATGAGCAGTTCTTC
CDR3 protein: CASSGRGLAGSVSYNEQFF

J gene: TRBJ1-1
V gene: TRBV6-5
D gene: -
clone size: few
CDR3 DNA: TGTGCCAGCATGAGAGGGAACACTGAAGCTTTCTTT
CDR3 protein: CASMRGNTEAFF

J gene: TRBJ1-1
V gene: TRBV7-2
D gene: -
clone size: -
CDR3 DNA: TGTGCCAGCAGCGCTCGGACCTCAACACACAGCACTGAAGCTTTCTTT
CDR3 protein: CASSARTSTHSTEAFF

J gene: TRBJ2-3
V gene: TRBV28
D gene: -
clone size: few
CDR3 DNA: TGTGCCAGCACCTCTGGGGGGCTTAAGACAGATACGCAGTATTTT
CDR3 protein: CASTSGGLKTDTQYF

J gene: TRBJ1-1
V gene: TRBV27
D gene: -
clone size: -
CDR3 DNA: TGTGCCAGCAGTTTATCGGCGGCGAACACTGAAGCTTTCTTT
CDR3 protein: CASSLSAANTEAFF

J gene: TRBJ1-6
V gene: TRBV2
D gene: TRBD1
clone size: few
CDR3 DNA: TGTGCCAGCAATGGACAGGGGGACAATTCACCCCTCCACTTT
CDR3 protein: CASNGQGDNSPLHF

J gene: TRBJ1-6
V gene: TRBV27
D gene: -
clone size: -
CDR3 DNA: TGTGCCAGCAGTTTATCGCGGACTTTTAATTCACCCCTCCACTTT
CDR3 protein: CASSLSRTFNSPLHF

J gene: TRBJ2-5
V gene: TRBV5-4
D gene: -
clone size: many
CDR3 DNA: TGTGCCAGCAGCCGGCAACAGACCCAGTACTTC
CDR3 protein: CASSRQQTQYF

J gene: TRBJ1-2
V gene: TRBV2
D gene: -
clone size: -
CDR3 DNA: TGTGCCAGCAGGGCAGGGGCTGGGTATGGCTACACCTTC
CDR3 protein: CASRAGAGYGYTF

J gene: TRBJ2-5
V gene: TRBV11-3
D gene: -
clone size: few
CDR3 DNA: TGTGCCAGCAGCTTTAGGGGGGAAGAGACCCAGTACTTC
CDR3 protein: CASSFRGEETQYF

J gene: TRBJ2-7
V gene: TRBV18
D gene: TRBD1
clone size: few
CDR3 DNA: TGTGCCAGCTCACCAGGGACAGGGACTCGCGAGCAGTACTTC
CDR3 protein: CASSPGTGTREQYF

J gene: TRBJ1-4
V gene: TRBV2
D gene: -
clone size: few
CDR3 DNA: TGTGCCAGCAGTGAATTAACGGCTAATGAAAAACTGTTTTTT
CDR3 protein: CASSELTANEKLFF

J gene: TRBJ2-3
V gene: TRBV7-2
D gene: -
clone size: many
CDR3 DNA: TGTGCCAGCACTGCGGACGGGAACACAGATACGCAGTATTTT
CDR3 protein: CASTADGNTDTQYF

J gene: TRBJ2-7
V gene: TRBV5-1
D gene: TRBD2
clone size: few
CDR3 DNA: TGCGCCAGCAGCCGACTAGCGGATACCCGCTCCTACGAGCAGTACTTC
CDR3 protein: CASSRLADTRSYEQYF

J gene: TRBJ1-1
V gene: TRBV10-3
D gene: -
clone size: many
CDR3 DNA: TGTGCCATCAGTGAGTCGACGGCGGCAGTAAACACTGAAGCTTTCTTT
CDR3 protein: CAISESTAAVNTEAFF

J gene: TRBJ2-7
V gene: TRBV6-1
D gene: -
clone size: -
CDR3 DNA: TGTGCCAGCAGTTCCCAGATCTACGAGCAGTACTTC
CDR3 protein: CASSSQIYEQYF

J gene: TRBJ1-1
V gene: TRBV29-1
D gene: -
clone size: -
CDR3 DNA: TGCAGCGTTGAAGTGCGGGGACGGGAGAACACTGAAGCTTTCTTT
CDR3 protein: CSVEVRGRENTEAFF

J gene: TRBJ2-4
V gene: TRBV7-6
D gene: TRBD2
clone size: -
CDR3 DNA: TGTGCCAGCAGCTTAGGTCTTGGCGGGAGAAAGAAGGACATTCAGTACTTC
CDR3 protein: CASSLGLGGRKKDIQYF

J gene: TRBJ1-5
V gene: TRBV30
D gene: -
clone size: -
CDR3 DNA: TGTGCCTGGAGTGCAAGGGTGGATCAGCCCCAGCATTTT
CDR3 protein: CAWSARVDQPQHF

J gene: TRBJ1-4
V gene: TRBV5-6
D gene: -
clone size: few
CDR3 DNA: TGTGCCAGCAGCTTGGTACAGGGAAAGGAAAAACTGTTTTTT
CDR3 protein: CASSLVQGKEKLFF

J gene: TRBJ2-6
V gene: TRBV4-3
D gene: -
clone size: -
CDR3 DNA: TGCGCCAGCAGCCAAGATTGGTGGACCTCTGGGGCCAACGTCCTGACTTTC
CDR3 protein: CASSQDWWTSGANVLTF

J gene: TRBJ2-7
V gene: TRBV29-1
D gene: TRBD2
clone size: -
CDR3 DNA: TGCAGCGTTATGCAGAGCGGGACTTACGAGCAGTACTTC
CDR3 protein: CSVMQSGTYEQYF

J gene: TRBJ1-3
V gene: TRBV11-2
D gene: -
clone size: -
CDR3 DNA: TGTGCCAGCAGCCGGTACTCCAGGACCTCTGGAAACACCATATATTTT
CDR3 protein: CASSRYSRTSGNTIYF

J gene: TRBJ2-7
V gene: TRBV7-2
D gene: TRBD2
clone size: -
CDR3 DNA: TGTGCCAGCAGCCTAACTAGCGTTTCCTACGAGCAGTACTTC
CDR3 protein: CASSLTSVSYEQYF

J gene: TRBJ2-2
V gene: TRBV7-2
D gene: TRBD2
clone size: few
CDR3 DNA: TGTGCCAGCAGCCAAGGACTAGCGGCCACCGGGGAGCTGTTTTTT
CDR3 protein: CASSQGLAATGELFF

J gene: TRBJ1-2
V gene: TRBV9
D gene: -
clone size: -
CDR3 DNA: TGTGCCAGCAGGGGGGACGGTTTCGGCTATGGCTACACCTTC
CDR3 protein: CASRGDGFGYGYTF

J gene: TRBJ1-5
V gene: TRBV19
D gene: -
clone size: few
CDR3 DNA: TGTGCCACCGGGAGTCAGCCCCAGCATTTT
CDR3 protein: CATGSQPQHF

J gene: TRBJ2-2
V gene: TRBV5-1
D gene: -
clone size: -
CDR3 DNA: TGCGCCAGCAGCTTAGGGGGGACCAACACCGGGGAGCTGTTTTTT
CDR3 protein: CASSLGGTNTGELFF

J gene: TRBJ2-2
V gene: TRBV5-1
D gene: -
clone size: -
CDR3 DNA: TGCGCCAGCAGCTTGTCGGCGAACACCGGGGAGCTGTTTTTT
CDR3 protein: CASSLSANTGELFF

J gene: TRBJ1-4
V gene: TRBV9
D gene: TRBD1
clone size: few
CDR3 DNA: TGTGCCAGCAGCGAGGGACAGGGGGAGGGTAATGAAAAACTGTTTTTT
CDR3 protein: CASSEGQGEGNEKLFF

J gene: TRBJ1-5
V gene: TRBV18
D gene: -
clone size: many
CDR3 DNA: TGTGCCAGCTCTGACAAGGGACTGGTCAATCAGCCCCAGCATTTT
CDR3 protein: CASSDKGLVNQPQHF

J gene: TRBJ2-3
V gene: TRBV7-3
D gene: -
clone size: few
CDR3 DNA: TGTGCCAGCAGCTTAGTGCTGGGGGGCAGCACAGATACGCAGTATTTT
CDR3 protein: CASSLVLGGSTDTQYF

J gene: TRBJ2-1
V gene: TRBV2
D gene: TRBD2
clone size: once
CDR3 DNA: TGTGCCAGCAGTGGGACTAGCGGACTATACAATGAGCAGTTCTTC
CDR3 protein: CASSGTSGLYNEQFF

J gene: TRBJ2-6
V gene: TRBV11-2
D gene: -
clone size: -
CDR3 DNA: TGTGCCAGCAGCAGTAGGGGGACTGGGGCCAACGTCCTGACTTTC
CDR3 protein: CASSSRGTGANVLTF

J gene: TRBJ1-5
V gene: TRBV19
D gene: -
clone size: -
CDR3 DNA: TGTGCCAGTAAACTGGGGCGGGAGAATCAGCCCCAGCATTTT
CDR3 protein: CASKLGRENQPQHF

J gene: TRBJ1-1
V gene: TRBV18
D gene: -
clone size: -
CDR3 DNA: TGTGCCAGCTCACCACTGGACGTATCGAACACTGAAGCTTTCTTT
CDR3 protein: CASSPLDVSNTEAFF

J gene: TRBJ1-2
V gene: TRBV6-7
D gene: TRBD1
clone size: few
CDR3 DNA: TGTGCCAGCCAAAACAGGGGTGACTATGGCTACACCTTC
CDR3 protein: CASQNRGDYGYTF

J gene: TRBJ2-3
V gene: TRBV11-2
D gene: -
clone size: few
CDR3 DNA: TGTGCCAGCAGCTTAGTTGTCACAGATACGCAGTATTTT
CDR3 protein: CASSLVVTDTQYF

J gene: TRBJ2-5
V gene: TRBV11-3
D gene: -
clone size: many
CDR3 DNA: TGTGCCAGCAGCTCAGGACGGGCCACGCTGCAAGAGACCCAGTACTTC
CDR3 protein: CASSSGRATLQETQYF

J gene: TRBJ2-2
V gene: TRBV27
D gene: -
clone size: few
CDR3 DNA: TGTGCCAGCAGTTTACGCCAAGATTGGACCGGGGAGCTGTTTTTT
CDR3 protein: CASSLRQDWTGELFF

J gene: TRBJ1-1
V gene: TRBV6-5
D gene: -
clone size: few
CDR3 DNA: TGTGCCAGCAGTTACTATGGACAGTTTGAGAACACTGAAGCTTTCTTT
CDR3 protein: CASSYYGQFENTEAFF

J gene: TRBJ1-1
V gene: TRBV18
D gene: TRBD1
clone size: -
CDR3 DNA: TGTGCCAGCTCAGCGGACAGGGGAACCGAAGCTTTCTTT
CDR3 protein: CASSADRGTEAFF

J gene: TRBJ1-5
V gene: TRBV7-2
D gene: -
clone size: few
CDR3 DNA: TGTGCCAGCAGCTTAGTTGGCGGCGGTCAGCCCCAGCATTTT
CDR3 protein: CASSLVGGGQPQHF

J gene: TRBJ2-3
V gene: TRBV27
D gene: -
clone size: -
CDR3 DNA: TGTGCCAGCAGTTTAAGGCAGTGGGCAGATACGCAGTATTTT
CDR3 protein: CASSLRQWADTQYF

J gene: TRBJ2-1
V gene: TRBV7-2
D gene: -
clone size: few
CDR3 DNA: TGTGCCAGCAGCTTGGGCGGGACTGGGTACAATGAGCAGTTCTTC
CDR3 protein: CASSLGGTGYNEQFF

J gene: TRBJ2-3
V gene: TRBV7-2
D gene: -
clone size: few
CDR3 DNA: TGTGCCAGCAGCTTAGGGGATAAGCGGGGCACAGATACGCAGTATTTT
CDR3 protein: CASSLGDKRGTDTQYF

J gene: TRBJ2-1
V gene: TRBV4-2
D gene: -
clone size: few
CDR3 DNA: TGTGCCAGCAGCCAAGAACCAGCGGTGGCTTACAATGAGCAGTTCTTC
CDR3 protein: CASSQEPAVAYNEQFF

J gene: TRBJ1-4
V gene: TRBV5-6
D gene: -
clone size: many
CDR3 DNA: TGTGCCAGCAGCTTGGACCTTAGTGGAAAACTGTTTTTT
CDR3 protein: CASSLDLSGKLFF

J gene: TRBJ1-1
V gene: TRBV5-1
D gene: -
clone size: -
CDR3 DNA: TGCGCCAGCGCTTCCGGGACACGGGACGGGAACACTGAAGCTTTCTTT
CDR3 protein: CASASGTRDGNTEAFF